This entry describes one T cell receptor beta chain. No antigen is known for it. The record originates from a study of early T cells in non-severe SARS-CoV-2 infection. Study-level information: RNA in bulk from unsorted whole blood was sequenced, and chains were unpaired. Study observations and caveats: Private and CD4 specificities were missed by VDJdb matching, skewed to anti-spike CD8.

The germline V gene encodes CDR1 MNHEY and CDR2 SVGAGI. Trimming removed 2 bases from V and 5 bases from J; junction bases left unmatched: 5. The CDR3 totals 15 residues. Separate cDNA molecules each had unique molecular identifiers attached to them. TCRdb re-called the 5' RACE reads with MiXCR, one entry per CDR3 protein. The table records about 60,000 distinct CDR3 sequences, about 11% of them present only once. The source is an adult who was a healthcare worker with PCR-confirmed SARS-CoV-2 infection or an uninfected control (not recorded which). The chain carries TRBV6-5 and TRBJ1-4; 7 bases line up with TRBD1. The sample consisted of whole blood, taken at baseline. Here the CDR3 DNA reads TGTGCCAGCAGTTACCAGGGGGACCGGAATGAAAAACTGTTTTTT. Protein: CASSYQGDRNEKLFF.